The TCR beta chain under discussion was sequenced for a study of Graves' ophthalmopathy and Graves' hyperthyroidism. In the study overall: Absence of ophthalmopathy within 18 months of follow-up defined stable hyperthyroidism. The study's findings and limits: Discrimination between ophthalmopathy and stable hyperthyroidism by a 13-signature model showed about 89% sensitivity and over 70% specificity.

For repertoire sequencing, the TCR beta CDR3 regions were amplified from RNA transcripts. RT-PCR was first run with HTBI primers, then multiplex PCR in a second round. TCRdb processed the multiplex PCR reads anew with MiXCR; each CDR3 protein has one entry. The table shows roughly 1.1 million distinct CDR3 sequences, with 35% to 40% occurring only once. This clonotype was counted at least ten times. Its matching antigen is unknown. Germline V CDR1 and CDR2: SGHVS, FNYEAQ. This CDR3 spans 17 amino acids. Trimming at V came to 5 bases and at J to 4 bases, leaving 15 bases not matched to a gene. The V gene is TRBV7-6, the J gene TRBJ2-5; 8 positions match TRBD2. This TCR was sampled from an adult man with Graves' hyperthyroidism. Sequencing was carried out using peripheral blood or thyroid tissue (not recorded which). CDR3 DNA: TGTGCCAGCAGCCGTGCGAGCGGGAGAATTCAAGGAGAGACCCAGTACTTC. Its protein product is CASSRASGRIQGETQYF. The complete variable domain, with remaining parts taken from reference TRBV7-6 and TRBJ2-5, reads GAGVSQSPRYKVTKRGQDVALRCDPISGHVSLYWYRQALGQGPEFLTYFNYEAQQDKSGLPNDRFSAERPEGSISTLTIQRTEQRDSAMYRCASSRASGRIQGETQYFGPGTRLLVL.